The rows below give T cell receptor beta chains drawn from one sample of a study of blood T cells in healthy people across ages. TCRdb recomputed calls from the 5' RACE reads with MiXCR, one row per CDR3 protein. The sample lists about 1,400,000 distinct CDR3 sequences, around two fifths seen once, with under 8% in the top ten. The sequencing input was blood. These receptors all stem from a woman younger than 35 in good health. Both conserved end residues are part of each CDR3.

TRBV28	TRBJ2-1	CASRPWDSGHNEQFF
TRBV29-1	-	CSVEYSGRYDEQYF
TRBV20-1	TRBJ2-1	CSARGGAGHWDEQFF
TRBV29-1	TRBJ2-1	CSVAGLASGHNEQFF
TRBV7-9	TRBJ2-4	CASSFRQGLNNEQYF
TRBV10-3	TRBJ1-5	CAISVDRANQPQHF
TRBV29-1	TRBJ1-1	CSVVRPMNTEAFF
TRBV12-3/TRBV12-4	TRBJ2-4	CASSIDRGSKNIQYF
TRBV28	TRBJ2-5	CASSPRTGWTQETQYF
TRBV12-3/TRBV12-4	TRBJ2-1	CASSPDLGDSYNEQFF
TRBV6-1	TRBJ2-5	CASKSGTSGRETQYF
TRBV7-2	TRBJ2-2	CASSVRSGANTGELFF
TRBV4-2	TRBJ1-1	CASSQAQGMNTEAFF
TRBV16	TRBJ2-7	CASSQSQGVYEQCF
TRBV12-3/TRBV12-4	TRBJ1-2	CASSLPPGGPGYTF
TRBV20-1	TRBJ2-3	CSTRAQGARGDTQYF
TRBV6-1	TRBJ2-1	CASRASGSGYNEQFF
TRBV12-3/TRBV12-4	TRBJ2-1	CASSPGTNGQETQFF
TRBV14	TRBJ2-7	CASSQDLGSGRTYEQYF
TRBV20-1	TRBJ2-7	CSARRTTVHEQYF
TRBV27	TRBJ2-3	CASSLGDHGAYTQYF
TRBV2	TRBJ2-4	CASSGRGDIQYF